The present TCR beta chain was sequenced within a study of neoadjuvant anti-PD-1 for oral cavity cancer. Study-level background: Patients without progression received a fourth nivolumab dose around day 43, then surgical resection on days 50-56.

Sequencing used immunoSEQ multiplex PCR; TCRdb keeps in-frame clones, though not all of them. The sample has about 10,000 clones; roughly 67% are singletons. Deletions cut 3 bases from V and 6 bases from J, with 17 bases between. This CDR3 contains 15 residues. Germline CDR1 and CDR2: SEHNR and FQNEAQ (reference sequence). Documented time point: after neoadjuvant nivolumab, at surgical resection. These oral cavity squamous cell carcinomas were HPV-negative and locally advanced. This sequence originates from a person between 40 and 85 years old with oral cavity squamous cell carcinoma. The chain joins TRBV7-9 to TRBJ1-1, with D maybe TRBD1 (5 bases). The sequenced sample was tumor tissue, obtained after nivolumab (anti-PD-1) treatment. The CDR3 loop is CASSFIRQGGSEAFF. As DNA, the CDR3 is TGTGCCAGCAGCTTTATTAGGCAGGGAGGGTCTGAAGCTTTCTTT.